Only a few counts were recorded for the clone carrying this TCR beta chain. These data originate in a study of T cells in Graves' hyperthyroidism and ophthalmopathy. Study overall: Peripheral blood sampling occurred at initial diagnosis, before any treatment.

This CDR3 is 13 amino acids long. V was cut by 8 bases and J by 7 bases, with 16 bases left in between. Germline CDR1 is MDHEN and CDR2 is SYDVKM. There were TCR beta CDR3 regions amplified from RNA transcripts. RT-PCR in the first round (using the HTBI primer set) targeted the TCR CDR3. MiXCR, run by TCRdb on the multiplex PCR reads, gives a single entry per CDR3 protein. The table lists around 690,000 distinct CDR3 sequences, 17% of them singletons. The patients, who ranged from 18 to 65 in age, presented with newly diagnosed hyperthyroidism lasting under 2 months. The sequenced sample consisted of blood. This clonotype was obtained from a man between 45 and 60 years old with Graves' hyperthyroidism. This rearrangement joins TRBV28 to TRBJ2-3; no firm D call. CDR3 in amino acids: CASSSGGPYTQYF. Written as DNA, the CDR3 is TGTGCCAGCTCCTCGGGCGGACCGTATACGCAGTATTTT.